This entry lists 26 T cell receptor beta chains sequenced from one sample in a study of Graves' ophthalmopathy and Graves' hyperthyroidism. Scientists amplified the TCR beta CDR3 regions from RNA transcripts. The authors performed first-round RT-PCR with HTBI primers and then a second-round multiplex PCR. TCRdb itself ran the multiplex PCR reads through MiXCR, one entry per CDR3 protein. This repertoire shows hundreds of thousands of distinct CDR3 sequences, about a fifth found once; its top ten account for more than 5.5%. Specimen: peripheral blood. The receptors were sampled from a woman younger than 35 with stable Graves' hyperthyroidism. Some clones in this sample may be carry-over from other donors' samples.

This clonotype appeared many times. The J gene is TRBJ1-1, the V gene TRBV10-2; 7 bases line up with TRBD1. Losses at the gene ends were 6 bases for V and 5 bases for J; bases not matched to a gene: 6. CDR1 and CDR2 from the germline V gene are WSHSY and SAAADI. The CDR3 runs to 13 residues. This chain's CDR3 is CASSTGEGTEAFF. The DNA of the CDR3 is TGCGCCAGCAGCACAGGGGAGGGAACTGAAGCTTTCTTT.

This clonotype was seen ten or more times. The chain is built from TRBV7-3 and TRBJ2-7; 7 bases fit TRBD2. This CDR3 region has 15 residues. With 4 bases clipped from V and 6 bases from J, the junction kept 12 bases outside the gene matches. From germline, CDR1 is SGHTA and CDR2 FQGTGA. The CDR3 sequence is CASSSIGLVLSEQYF. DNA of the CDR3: TGTGCCAGCAGCTCGATAGGACTAGTATTGAGCGAGCAGTACTTC.

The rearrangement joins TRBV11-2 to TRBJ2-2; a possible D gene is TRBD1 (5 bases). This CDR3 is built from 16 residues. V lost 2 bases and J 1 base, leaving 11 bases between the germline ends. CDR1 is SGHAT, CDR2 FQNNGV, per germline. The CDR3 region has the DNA TGTGCCAGCAGCTTACCAGGGTTTCAGAACACCGGGGAGCTGTTTTTT. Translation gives CASSLPGFQNTGELFF.

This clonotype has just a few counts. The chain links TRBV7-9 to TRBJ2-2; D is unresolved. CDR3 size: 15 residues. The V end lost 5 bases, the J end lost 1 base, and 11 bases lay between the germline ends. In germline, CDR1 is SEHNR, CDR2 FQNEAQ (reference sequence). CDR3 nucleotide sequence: TGTGCCAGCAGCCGATATTTACAGAACACCGGGGAGCTGTTTTTT. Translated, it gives CASSRYLQNTGELFF. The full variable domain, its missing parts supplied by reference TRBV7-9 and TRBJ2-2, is DTGVSQNPRHKITKRGQNVTFRCDPISEHNRLYWYRQTLGQGPEFLTYFQNEAQLEKSRLLSDRFSAERPKGSFSTLEIQRTEQGDSAMYLCASSRYLQNTGELFFGEGSRLTVL.

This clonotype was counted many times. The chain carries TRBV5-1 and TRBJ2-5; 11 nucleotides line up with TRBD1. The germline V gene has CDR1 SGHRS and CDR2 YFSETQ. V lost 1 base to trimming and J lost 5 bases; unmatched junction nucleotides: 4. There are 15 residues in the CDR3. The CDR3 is CASSLSGDRGETQYF. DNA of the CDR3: TGCGCCAGCAGCTTGTCCGGGGACAGGGGGGAGACCCAGTACTTC. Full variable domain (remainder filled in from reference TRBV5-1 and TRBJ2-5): KAGVTQTPRYLIKTRGQQVTLSCSPISGHRSVSWYQQTPGQGLQFLFEYFSETQRNKGNFPGRFSGRQFSNSRSEMNVSTLELGDSALYLCASSLSGDRGETQYFGPGTRLLVL.

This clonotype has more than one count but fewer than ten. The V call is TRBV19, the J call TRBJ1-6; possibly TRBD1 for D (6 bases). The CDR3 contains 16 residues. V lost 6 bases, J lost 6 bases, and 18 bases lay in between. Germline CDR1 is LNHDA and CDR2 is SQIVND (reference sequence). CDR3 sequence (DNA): TGTGCCAGTAGCGCTATCGACAGGCAACTTAATTCACCCCTCCACTTT. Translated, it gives CASSAIDRQLNSPLHF.

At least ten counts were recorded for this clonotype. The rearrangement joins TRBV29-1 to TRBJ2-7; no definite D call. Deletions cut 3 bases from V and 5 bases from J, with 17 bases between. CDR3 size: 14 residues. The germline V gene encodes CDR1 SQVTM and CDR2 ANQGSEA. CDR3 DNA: TGCAGCGTTGAGGGCAGCTCGGAAGGAAACGAGCAGTACTTC. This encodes CSVEGSSEGNEQYF.

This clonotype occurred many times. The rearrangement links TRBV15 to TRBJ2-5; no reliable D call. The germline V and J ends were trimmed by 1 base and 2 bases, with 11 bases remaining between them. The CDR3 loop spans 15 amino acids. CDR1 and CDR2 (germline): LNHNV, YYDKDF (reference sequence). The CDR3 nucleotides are TGTGCCACCAGCAGAGTTTTTTCCGGACAAGAGACCCAGTACTTC. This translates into CATSRVFSGQETQYF.

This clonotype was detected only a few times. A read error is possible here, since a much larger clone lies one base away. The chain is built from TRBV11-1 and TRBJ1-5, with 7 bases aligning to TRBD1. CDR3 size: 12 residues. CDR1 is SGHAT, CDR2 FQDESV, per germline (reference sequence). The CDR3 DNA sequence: TGTGCCAGCACTCCAGGGGGTTTAGCCCAGCGTTTT. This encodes CASTPGGLAQRF.

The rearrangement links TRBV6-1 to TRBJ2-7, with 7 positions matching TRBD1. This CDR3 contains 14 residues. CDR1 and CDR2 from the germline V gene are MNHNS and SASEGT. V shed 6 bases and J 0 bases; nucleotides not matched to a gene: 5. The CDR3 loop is CASRPTGNSYEQYF. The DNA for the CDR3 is TGTGCCAGCAGGCCGACAGGGAACTCCTACGAGCAGTACTTC.

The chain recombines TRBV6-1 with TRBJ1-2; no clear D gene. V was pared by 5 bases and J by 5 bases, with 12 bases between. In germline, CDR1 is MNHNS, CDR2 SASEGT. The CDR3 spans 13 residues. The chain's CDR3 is CASSTGVLYGYTF. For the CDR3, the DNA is TGTGCCAGCAGTACCGGAGTCCTATATGGCTACACCTTC.

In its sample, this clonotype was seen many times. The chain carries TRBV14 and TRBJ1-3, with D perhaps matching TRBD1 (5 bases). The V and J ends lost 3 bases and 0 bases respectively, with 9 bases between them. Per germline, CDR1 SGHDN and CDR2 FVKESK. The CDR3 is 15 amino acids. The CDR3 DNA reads TGTGCCAGCAGCCATCGACAGACCTCTGGAAACACCATATATTTT. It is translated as CASSHRQTSGNTIYF.

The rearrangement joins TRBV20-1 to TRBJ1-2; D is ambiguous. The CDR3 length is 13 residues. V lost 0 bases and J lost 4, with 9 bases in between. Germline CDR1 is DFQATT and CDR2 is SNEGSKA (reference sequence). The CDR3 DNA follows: TGCAGTGCTAGAGATGTGGCAGGCTATGGCTACACCTTC. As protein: CSARDVAGYGYTF.

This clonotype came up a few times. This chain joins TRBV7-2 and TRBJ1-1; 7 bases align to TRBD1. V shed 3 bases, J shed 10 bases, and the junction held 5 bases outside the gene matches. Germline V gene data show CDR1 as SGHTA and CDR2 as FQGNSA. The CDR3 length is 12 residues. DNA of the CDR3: TGTGCCAGCAGCTTTTTGACAGGGAGAGCTTTCTTT. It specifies CASSFLTGRAFF.

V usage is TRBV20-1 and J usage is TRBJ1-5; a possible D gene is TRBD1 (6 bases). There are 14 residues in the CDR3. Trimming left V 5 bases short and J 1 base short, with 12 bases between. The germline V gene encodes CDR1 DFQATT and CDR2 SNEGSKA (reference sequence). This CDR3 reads CSARGGVSNQPQHF. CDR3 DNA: TGCAGTGCTCGGGGGGGCGTGAGCAATCAGCCCCAGCATTTT.

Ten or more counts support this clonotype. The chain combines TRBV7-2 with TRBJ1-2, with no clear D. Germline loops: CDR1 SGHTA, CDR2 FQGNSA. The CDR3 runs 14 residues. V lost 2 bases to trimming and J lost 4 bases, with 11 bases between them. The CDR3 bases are TGTGCCAGCAGCTTATCCGAGGGTAGCTATGGCTACACCTTC. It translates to CASSLSEGSYGYTF.

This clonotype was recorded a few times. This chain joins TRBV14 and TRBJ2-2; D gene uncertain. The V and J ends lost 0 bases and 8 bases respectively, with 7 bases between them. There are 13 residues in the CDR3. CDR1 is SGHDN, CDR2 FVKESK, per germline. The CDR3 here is CASSQEGIGELFF. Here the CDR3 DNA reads TGTGCCAGCAGCCAAGAGGGTATAGGGGAGCTGTTTTTT.

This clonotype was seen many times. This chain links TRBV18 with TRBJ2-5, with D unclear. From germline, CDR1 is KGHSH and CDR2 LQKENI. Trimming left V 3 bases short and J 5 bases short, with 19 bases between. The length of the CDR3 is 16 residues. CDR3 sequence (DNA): TGTGCCAGCTCACCTCGCCATATGGGGTCAGGCGAGACCCAGTACTTC. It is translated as CASSPRHMGSGETQYF.

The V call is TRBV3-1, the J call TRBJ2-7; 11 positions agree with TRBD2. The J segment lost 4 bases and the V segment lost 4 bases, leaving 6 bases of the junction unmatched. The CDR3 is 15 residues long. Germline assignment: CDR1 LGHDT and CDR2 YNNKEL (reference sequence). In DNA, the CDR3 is TGTGCCAGCAGCCTTGCGGGACTAGCGGTTTACGAGCAGTACTTC. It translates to CASSLAGLAVYEQYF.

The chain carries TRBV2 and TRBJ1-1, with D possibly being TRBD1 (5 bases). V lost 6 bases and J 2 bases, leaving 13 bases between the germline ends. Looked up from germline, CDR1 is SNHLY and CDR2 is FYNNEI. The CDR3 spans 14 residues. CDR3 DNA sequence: TGTGCCAGCAGGCCCGAGACAGCAAACACTGAAGCTTTCTTT. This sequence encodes CASRPETANTEAFF. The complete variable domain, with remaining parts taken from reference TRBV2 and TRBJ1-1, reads EPEVTQTPSHQVTQMGQEVILRCVPISNHLYFYWYRQILGQKVEFLVSFYNNEISEKSEIFDDQFSVERPDGSNFTLKIRSTKLEDSAMYFCASRPETANTEAFFGQGTRLTVV.

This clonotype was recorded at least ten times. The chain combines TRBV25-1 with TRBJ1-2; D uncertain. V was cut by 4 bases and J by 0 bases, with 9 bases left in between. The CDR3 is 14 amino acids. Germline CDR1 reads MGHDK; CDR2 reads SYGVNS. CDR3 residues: CASSANTANYGYTF. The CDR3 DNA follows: TGTGCCAGCAGTGCAAACACGGCTAACTATGGCTACACCTTC.

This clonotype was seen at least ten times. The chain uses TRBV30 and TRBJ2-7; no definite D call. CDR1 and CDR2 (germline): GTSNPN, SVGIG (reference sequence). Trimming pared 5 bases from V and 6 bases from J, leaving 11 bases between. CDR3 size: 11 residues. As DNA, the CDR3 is TGTGCCTGGTCTCCTGCGTCCGAGCAGTACTTC. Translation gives CAWSPASEQYF.

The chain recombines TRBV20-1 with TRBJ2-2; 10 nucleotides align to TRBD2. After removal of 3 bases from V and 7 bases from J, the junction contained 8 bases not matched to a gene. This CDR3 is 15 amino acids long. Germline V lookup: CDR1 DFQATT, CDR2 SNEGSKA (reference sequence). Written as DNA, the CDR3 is TGCAGTGCTAGGTCTAGCGGGAGAGAGAACGGGGAGCTGTTTTTT. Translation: CSARSSGRENGELFF.

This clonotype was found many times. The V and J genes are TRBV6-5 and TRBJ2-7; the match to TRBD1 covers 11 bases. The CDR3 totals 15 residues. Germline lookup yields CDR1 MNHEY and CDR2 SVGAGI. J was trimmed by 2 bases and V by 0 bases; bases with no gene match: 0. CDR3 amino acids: CASSYSDRGPYEQYF. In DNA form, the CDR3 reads TGTGCCAGCAGTTACTCGGACAGGGGGCCCTACGAGCAGTACTTC.

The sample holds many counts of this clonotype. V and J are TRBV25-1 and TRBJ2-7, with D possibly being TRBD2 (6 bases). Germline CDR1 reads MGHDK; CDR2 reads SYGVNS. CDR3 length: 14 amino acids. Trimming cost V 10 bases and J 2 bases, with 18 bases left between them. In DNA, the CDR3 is TGTGCCACCCAAAAACCGGGGAGGCCCTACGAGCAGTACTTC. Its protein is CATQKPGRPYEQYF.

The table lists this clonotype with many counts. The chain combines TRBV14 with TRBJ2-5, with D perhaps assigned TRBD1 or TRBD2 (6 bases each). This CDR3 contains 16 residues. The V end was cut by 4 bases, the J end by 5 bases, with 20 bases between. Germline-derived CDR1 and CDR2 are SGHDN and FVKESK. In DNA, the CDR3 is TGTGCCAGCAGCCCATATCGGGGGCTTGGGGAGGAGACCCAGTACTTC. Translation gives CASSPYRGLGEETQYF.